The subject of this entry is one TCR beta chain. Sequencing was done directly on freshly isolated, uncultured memory T cells. These data are taken from a study of CD4 T cell repertoires in COVID-19. Generated by immunoSEQ multiplex PCR, the TCRdb table keeps only in-frame clones and is missing some. The table lists 20,000 to 25,000 clones, around 86% of them singletons, with almost 0.6% in the top ten. Germline CDR1 reads SGHDN; CDR2 reads FVKESK. This CDR3 has 16 amino acids. The V gene lost 0 bases and the J gene lost 4 bases, with 14 bases spanning the gap. The specimen comprised central memory CD4+ T cells from blood, sampled before the COVID-19 pandemic. This TCR derives from a human donor who had COVID-19. This rearrangement joins TRBV14 to TRBJ2-3; D possibly corresponds to TRBD1 (6 bases). The CDR3 DNA is TGTGCCAGCAGCCAAGATCCCCTTGGGGGCGCAGATACGCAGTATTTT. Amino acids: CASSQDPLGGADTQYF.